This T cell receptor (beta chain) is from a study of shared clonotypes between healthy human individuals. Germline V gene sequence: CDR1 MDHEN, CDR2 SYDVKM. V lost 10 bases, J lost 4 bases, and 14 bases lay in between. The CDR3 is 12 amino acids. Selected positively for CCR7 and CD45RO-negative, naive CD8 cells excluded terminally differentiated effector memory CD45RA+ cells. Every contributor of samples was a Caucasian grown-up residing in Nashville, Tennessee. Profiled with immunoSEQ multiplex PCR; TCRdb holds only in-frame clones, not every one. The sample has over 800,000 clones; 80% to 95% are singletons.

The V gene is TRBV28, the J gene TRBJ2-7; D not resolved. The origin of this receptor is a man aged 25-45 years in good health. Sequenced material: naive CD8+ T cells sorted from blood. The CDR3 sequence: CATSLGVYEQYF. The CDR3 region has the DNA TGTGCCACCAGCTTAGGAGTATACGAGCAGTACTTC.